Below, 29 T cell receptor beta chains from the same sample are listed, as sequenced in a study of blood T cell repertoires in COVID-19. TCRdb keeps only in-frame clones here, not all; method: immunoSEQ multiplex PCR. The sample lists 250,000 or so clones, around 88% occurring once. The sequenced material came from PBMCs or T cells enriched from blood (not recorded which). Receptors were obtained from a man in his forties or fifties who had recovered from COVID-19.

This clone was observed a single time. The CDR3 DNA reads TGCGCCAGCAGCCAAGGTGCTAGCGGGGTTAGTAATGAGCAGTTCTTC. Protein sequence: CASSQGASGVSNEQFF. This chain connects TRBV4-3 to TRBJ2-1; 9 nucleotides match TRBD2. This CDR3 is 16 amino acids long. Germline assignment: CDR1 LGHNA and CDR2 YSLEER. The V gene end was trimmed by 1 base and the J gene end by 7 bases; junction bases not matched to a gene: 8.

The J gene is TRBJ2-7, the V gene TRBV28, with D tentatively TRBD2 (5 bases). From germline, CDR1 is MDHEN and CDR2 SYDVKM. The CDR3 loop spans 14 amino acids. With 3 bases removed from V and 11 bases from J, the gap between germline ends came to 20 bases. CDR3 amino acids: CASSFVAGPDTEYF. The DNA for the CDR3 is TGTGCCAGCAGTTTTGTGGCGGGTCCCGATACGGAGTACTTC.

The chain recombines TRBV6-5 with TRBJ2-7; 8 bases fit TRBD1. This CDR3 comprises 14 residues. V lost 2 bases, J lost 4 bases, and 4 bases stayed unmatched. CDR1 is MNHEY, CDR2 SVGAGI, per germline. The CDR3 nucleotides read TGTGCCAGCAGTTACAACAGGGGGGATTACGAGCAGTACTTC. Protein: CASSYNRGDYEQYF.

The rearrangement links TRBV28 to TRBJ1-5; D possibly corresponds to TRBD1 (6 bases). V gave up 7 bases and J gave up 5 bases, with 15 bases separating them. Germline V CDR1 and CDR2: MDHEN, SYDVKM. The CDR3 consists of 14 residues. CDR3 nucleotides: TGTGCCAGCACCGGACAGCCAGTTTATCAGCCCCAGCATTTT. Its protein is CASTGQPVYQPQHF.

V usage is TRBV15 and J usage is TRBJ2-7; D is unresolved. Germline CDR1 is LNHNV and CDR2 is YYDKDF (reference sequence). Trimming cost V 0 bases and J 2 bases, with 5 bases left between them. CDR3 length: 13 amino acids. For the CDR3, the DNA is TGTGCCACCAGCAGAGAGAGAGCCTACGAGCAGTACTTC. Translation: CATSRERAYEQYF.

The CDR3 loop is CSVEDGGVGRSYGYTF. CDR3 nucleotide sequence: TGCAGCGTTGAAGATGGGGGGGTGGGTCGAAGCTATGGCTACACCTTC. J is TRBJ1-2 and V is TRBV29-1, with D possibly TRBD1 on 5 matching bases. The germline V and J ends were trimmed by 0 bases and 4 bases, with 18 bases remaining between them. This CDR3 contains 16 residues. Germline values: CDR1 SQVTM, CDR2 ANQGSEA.

The chain employs TRBV5-1 and TRBJ2-2; 13 nucleotides match TRBD2. V shed 3 bases and J 6 bases; nucleotides not matched to a gene: 8. Germline V CDR1 and CDR2: SGHRS, YFSETQ. CDR3 length equals 17 residues. The DNA for the CDR3 is TGCGCCAGCAGCTCACCAACCGGGACTAGCGGGGCCGGGGAGCTGTTTTTT. It yields the protein CASSSPTGTSGAGELFF.

V usage is TRBV4-2 and J usage is TRBJ2-1; D perhaps matches TRBD2 (5 bases). The V and J ends lost 1 base and 6 bases respectively, with 19 bases between them. Germline V gene lookup returns CDR1 LGHNA and CDR2 YNFKEQ. The CDR3 is made up of 17 amino acids. CDR3 loop: CASSQVLPRALTNEQFF. DNA of the CDR3: TGTGCCAGCAGCCAAGTACTCCCGAGGGCCCTTACCAATGAGCAGTTCTTC.

The chain recombines TRBV7-9 with TRBJ2-7; TRBD1 agrees at 8 bases. Germline V gives CDR1 SEHNR, CDR2 FQNEAQ (reference sequence). The trim removed 5 bases at V and 5 bases at J, leaving 8 bases unmatched. The CDR3 covers 14 residues. The CDR3: CASSDEDRADEQYF. As DNA, the CDR3 is TGTGCCAGCAGCGACGAGGACAGGGCCGACGAGCAGTACTTC.

The V gene is TRBV28, the J gene TRBJ2-3, with TRBD2 identical over 16 bases. The CDR3 is made up of 20 amino acids. Germline V gene lookup returns CDR1 MDHEN and CDR2 SYDVKM. The V segment lost 7 bases and the J segment 6 bases; nucleotides outside the gene matches: 19. CDR3 coding DNA: TGTGCCAGCAACAATCCCACCGGGACTAGCGGGAGGGCCTTTCCGGATACGCAGTATTTT. It yields the protein CASNNPTGTSGRAFPDTQYF.

The chain employs TRBV12-3 or TRBV12-4 and TRBJ1-2; D possibly corresponds to TRBD1 (6 bases). Trimming took 6 bases from V and 1 from J, leaving 9 bases between them. CDR3 length: 13 amino acids. CDR3 region: CASRIQGNYGYTF. The CDR3 nucleotides are TGTGCCAGCAGGATACAGGGTAACTATGGCTACACCTTC.

This chain uses TRBV21-1 with TRBJ2-2; the listed D gene, TRBD2, was not tested against the DNA. TRBV21-1 is a recognized pseudogene. The CDR3 loop spans 21 amino acids. This CDR3 is CASSKGSGGQGLTLNTGELFF. CDR3 sequence (DNA): TGTGCCAGCAGCAAAGGTTCGGGGGGGCAGGGGTTGACGCTGAACACCGGGGAGCTGTTTTTT.

The V call is TRBV18, the J call TRBJ1-2, with 9 nucleotides matching TRBD1. The V segment lost 3 bases and the J segment 4 bases; nucleotides outside the gene matches: 6. CDR3 length: 15 residues. Germline assignment: CDR1 KGHSH and CDR2 LQKENI. The CDR3 here is CASSPRQGDPYGYTF. CDR3 nucleotides: TGTGCCAGCTCACCCCGACAGGGGGACCCCTATGGCTACACCTTC.

This sequence joins TRBV5-6 and TRBJ1-6; D call uncertain. CDR1 and CDR2 (germline): SGHDT, YYEEEE. V dropped 3 bases and J dropped 9 bases, with 13 bases sitting between them. CDR3 length: 14 amino acids. The CDR3 nucleotides are TGTGCCAGCAGCTCTTTAGACGGAGTTTCACCCCTCCACTTT. Translated: CASSSLDGVSPLHF.

The V gene is TRBV27, the J gene TRBJ2-2; TRBD1 matches at 7 bases. In germline, CDR1 is MNHEY, CDR2 SMNVEV (reference sequence). V shed 7 bases and J 8 bases; nucleotides not matched to a gene: 16. CDR3 length: 16 amino acids. This chain's CDR3 is CASNRRAGTAGGELFF. The CDR3 bases are TGTGCCAGCAACCGAAGAGCCGGGACAGCCGGAGGGGAGCTGTTTTTT.

This chain links TRBV12-3 or TRBV12-4 with TRBJ1-1; D not certain. Trimming pared 4 bases from V and 7 bases from J, leaving 7 bases between. The CDR3 consists of 11 residues. The CDR3 loop reads CASSSLSEAFF. Here the CDR3 DNA reads TGTGCCAGCAGTTCTTTGAGTGAAGCTTTCTTT.

For the CDR3, the DNA is TGCGCCAGCAGCCTAGACTCTACAGGGAACACCGGGGAGCTGTTTTTT. Its translation: CASSLDSTGNTGELFF. The chain links TRBV4-3 to TRBJ2-2, with D perhaps matching TRBD1 (5 bases). Germline assignment: CDR1 LGHNA and CDR2 YSLEER. The CDR3 runs to 16 residues. Trimming shortened V by 4 bases and J by 1 base, and 13 bases separated the two germline ends.

The gene calls are TRBV6-6 and TRBJ2-1; D gene unclear. The V end lost 2 bases, the J end lost 0 bases, and 11 bases lay between the germline ends. Germline CDR1 MNHNY, CDR2 SVGAGI (reference sequence). The length of the CDR3 is 16 residues. This chain's CDR3 is CASSYERPSSYNEQFF. CDR3 coding DNA: TGTGCCAGCAGTTACGAGCGTCCGAGCTCCTACAATGAGCAGTTCTTC.

This clone showed up just a few times. An end of the junction does not agree with germline; a read error may underlie this. This rearrangement joins TRBV2 to TRBJ2-7; 9 nucleotides line up with TRBD1. The germline V gene has CDR1 SNHLY and CDR2 FYNNEI. This CDR3 comprises 16 residues. CDR3 sequence (DNA): TGTGCCAGCACCTGGGGATGGGGACAGGGTTCCTCCGAGCAGTACTTC. It yields the protein CASTWGWGQGSSEQYF.

This chain connects TRBV7-8 to TRBJ1-2; TRBD1 matches at 7 bases. Germline V lookup: CDR1 SGHVS, CDR2 FQNEAQ. This CDR3 spans 15 amino acids. V dropped 2 bases and J dropped 2; count of bases not matched to a gene: 5. CDR3 sequence reads: CASSLTTGQNYGYTF. The CDR3 DNA sequence: TGTGCCAGCAGCTTAACGACAGGGCAGAACTATGGCTACACCTTC.

V and J are TRBV19 and TRBJ2-1; 10 positions match TRBD2. Per the germline V gene, CDR1 is LNHDA and CDR2 is SQIVND (reference sequence). The CDR3 contains 20 residues. The ends lost 5 bases at V and 0 bases at J; junction bases unmatched: 16. For the CDR3, the DNA is TGTGCCAGTAGTTCCTTATCGGGTCTAGCGGGGGACTACTCCTACAATGAGCAGTTCTTC. Encoded protein: CASSSLSGLAGDYSYNEQFF.

V gene TRBV15 combines with J gene TRBJ2-7, with 8 bases that match TRBD2. The V and J ends lost 1 base and 2 bases, in that order; junction bases with no gene match: 7. From germline, CDR1 is LNHNV and CDR2 YYDKDF (reference sequence). The CDR3 contains 16 residues. CDR3 DNA sequence: TGTGCCACCAGCAGAGGCGAACTAGCGGAGGCCTACGAGCAGTACTTC. It codes for CATSRGELAEAYEQYF.

The J gene is TRBJ1-1, the V gene TRBV19; possibly TRBD1 for D (5 bases). Trimming left V 6 bases short and J 1 base short, with 15 bases between. The germline V gene encodes CDR1 LNHDA and CDR2 SQIVND (reference sequence). This CDR3 has 15 amino acids. The DNA of the CDR3 is TGTGCCAGTAGGTACCCCGACAGACCGAACACTGAAGCTTTCTTT. As protein: CASRYPDRPNTEAFF.

This sequence joins TRBV7-8 and TRBJ1-5; 8 bases align to TRBD1. This CDR3 comprises 17 residues. Germline CDR1 and CDR2: SGHVS and FQNEAQ. V shed 0 bases, J shed 6 bases, and the junction held 10 bases outside the gene matches. The CDR3 sequence: CASSLAEGQAGTQPQHF. The CDR3 nucleotides are TGTGCCAGCAGCTTAGCCGAGGGACAGGCGGGAACTCAGCCCCAGCATTTT.

The chain links TRBV21-1 to TRBJ1-3; the DNA was not compared with TRBD1, the D call given in the table. TRBV21-1 is reported as a pseudogene. The CDR3 is 19 amino acids. The CDR3 protein is CASSKANPRDRGYGNTIYF. In DNA, the CDR3 is TGTGCCAGCAGCAAAGCTAATCCACGGGACAGGGGTTATGGAAACACCATATATTTT.

A few counts support this clone. The chain joins TRBV7-9 to TRBJ1-1, with D unresolved. The germline V gene has CDR1 SEHNR and CDR2 FQNEAQ (reference sequence). V lost 1 base and J 6 bases, leaving 9 bases between the germline ends. The CDR3 has 13 residues. The CDR3: CASSLGAGPEAFF. In DNA form, the CDR3 reads TGTGCCAGCAGCTTAGGGGCGGGCCCTGAAGCTTTCTTT.

V gene TRBV29-1 combines with J gene TRBJ2-1; D is ambiguous. Germline-derived CDR1 and CDR2 are SQVTM and ANQGSEA. The ends were cut back, 6 bases at V and 3 bases at J, with 6 bases in the middle. CDR3 size: 11 residues. The CDR3: CSVGHYNEQFF. CDR3 nucleotide sequence: TGCAGCGTCGGTCACTACAATGAGCAGTTCTTC.

This chain joins TRBV19 and TRBJ2-3; D is perhaps TRBD2 (6 bases). Trimming left V 3 bases short and J 5 bases short, with 12 bases between. The CDR3 covers 14 residues. Germline V gene sequence: CDR1 LNHDA, CDR2 SQIVND (reference sequence). CDR3 residues: CASSISLSGDTQYF. The CDR3 nucleotides are TGTGCCAGTAGTATTTCTCTTAGCGGAGATACGCAGTATTTT.

The rearrangement joins TRBV7-9 to TRBJ1-5, with D perhaps matching TRBD1 (5 bases). Germline CDR1 and CDR2: SEHNR and FQNEAQ (reference sequence). The CDR3 sequence is 17 residues long. Trimming pared 5 bases from V and 0 bases from J, leaving 17 bases between. CDR3 sequence: CASSRGVGGYSNQPQHF. CDR3 DNA: TGTGCCAGCAGCCGGGGGGTTGGAGGGTATAGCAATCAGCCCCAGCATTTT.